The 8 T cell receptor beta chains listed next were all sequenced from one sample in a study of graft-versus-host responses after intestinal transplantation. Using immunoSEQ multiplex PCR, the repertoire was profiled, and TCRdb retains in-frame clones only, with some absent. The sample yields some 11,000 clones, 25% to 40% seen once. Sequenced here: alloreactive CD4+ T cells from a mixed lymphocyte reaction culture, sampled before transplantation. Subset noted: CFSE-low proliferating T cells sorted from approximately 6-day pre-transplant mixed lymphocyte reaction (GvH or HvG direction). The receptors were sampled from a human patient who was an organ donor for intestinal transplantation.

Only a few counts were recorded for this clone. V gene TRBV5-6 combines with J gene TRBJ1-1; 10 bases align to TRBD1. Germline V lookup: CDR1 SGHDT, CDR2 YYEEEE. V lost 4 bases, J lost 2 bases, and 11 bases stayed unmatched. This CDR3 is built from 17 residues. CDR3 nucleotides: TGTGCCAGCAGCCGACAGGGGGCCGGTATCCGAAACACTGAAGCTTTCTTT. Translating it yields CASSRQGAGIRNTEAFF.

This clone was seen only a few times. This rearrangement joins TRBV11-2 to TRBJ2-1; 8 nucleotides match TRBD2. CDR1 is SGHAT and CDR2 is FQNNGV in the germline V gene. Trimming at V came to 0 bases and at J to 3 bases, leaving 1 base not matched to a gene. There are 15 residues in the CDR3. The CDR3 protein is CASSLDAGGYNEQFF. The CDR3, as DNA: TGTGCCAGCAGCTTAGACGCGGGGGGCTACAATGAGCAGTTCTTC.

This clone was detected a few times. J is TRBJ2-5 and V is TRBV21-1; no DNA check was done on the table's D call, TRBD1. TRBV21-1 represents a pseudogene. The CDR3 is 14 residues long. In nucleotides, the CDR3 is TGTGCCAGCAGCAAAGCGGGACAGGAAGAGACCCAGTACTTC. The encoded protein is CASSKAGQEETQYF.

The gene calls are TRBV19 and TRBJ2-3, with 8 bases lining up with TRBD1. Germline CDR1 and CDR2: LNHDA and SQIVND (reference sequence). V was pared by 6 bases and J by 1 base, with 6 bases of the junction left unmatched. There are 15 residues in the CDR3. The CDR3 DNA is TGTGCCAGTAGGTCCCCGGGACAGGGCACAGATACGCAGTATTTT. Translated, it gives CASRSPGQGTDTQYF.

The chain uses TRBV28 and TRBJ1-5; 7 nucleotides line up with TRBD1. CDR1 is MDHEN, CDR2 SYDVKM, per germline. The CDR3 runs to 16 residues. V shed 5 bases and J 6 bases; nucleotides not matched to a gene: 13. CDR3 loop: CASSPPTPTGSQPQHF. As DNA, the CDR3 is TGTGCCAGCAGTCCGCCTACCCCGACAGGGTCTCAGCCCCAGCATTTT. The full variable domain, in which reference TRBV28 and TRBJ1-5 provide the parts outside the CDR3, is DVKVTQSSRYLVKRTGEKVFLECVQDMDHENMFWYRQDPGLGLRLIYFSYDVKMKEKGDIPEGYSVSREKKERFSLILESASTNQTSMYLCASSPPTPTGSQPQHFGDGTRLSIL.

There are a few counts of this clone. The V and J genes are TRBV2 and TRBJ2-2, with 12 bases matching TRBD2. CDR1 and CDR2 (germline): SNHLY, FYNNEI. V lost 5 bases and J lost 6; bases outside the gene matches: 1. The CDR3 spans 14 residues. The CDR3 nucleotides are TGTGCCAGCAGTTGGACTAGCGGGGCCGGGGAGCTGTTTTTT. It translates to CASSWTSGAGELFF.

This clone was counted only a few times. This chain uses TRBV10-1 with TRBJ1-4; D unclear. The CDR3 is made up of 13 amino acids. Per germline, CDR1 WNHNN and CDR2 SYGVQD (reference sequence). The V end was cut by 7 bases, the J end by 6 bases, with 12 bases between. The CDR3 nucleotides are TGCGCCAGCACTTCCAGTCGGGATGAAAAACTGTTTTTT. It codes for CASTSSRDEKLFF.

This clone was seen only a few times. This CDR3 reads CASSPRSSGGTYNEQFF. CDR3 nucleotide sequence: TGTGCCAGCAGCCCGCGGTCCTCGGGGGGAACCTACAATGAGCAGTTCTTC. This chain uses TRBV7-3 with TRBJ2-1; 7 bases map to TRBD2. This CDR3 comprises 17 residues. The germline V gene encodes CDR1 SGHTA and CDR2 FQGTGA. The junction had 12 bases not matched to a gene; V was cut back by 5 bases and J by 2 bases.